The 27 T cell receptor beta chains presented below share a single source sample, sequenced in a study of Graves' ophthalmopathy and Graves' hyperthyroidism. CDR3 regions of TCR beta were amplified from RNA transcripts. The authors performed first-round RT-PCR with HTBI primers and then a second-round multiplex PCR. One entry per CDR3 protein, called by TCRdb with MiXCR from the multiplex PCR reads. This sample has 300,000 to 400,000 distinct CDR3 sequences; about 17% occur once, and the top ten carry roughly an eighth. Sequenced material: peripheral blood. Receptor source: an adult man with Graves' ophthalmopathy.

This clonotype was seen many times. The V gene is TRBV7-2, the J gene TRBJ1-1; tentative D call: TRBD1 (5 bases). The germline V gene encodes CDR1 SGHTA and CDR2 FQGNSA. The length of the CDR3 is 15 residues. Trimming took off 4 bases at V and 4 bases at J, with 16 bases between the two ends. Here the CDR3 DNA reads TGTGCCAGCAGCTCGGGGCCCGGAGGGTTCACTGAAGCTTTCTTT. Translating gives CASSSGPGGFTEAFF.

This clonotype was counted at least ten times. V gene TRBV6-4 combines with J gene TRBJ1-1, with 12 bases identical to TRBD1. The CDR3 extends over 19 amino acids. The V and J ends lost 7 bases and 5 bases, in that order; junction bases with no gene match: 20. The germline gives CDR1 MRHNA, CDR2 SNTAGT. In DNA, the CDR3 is TGTGCCAGCACTCGGGGGCCGGGACAGGGGGCGCCGGGTCGGACTGAAGCTTTCTTT. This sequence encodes CASTRGPGQGAPGRTEAFF.

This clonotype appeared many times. CDR3 residues: CASSPTSNTEAFF. DNA for the CDR3: TGTGCCAGCAGTCCGACATCGAACACTGAAGCTTTCTTT. The gene calls are TRBV3-1 and TRBJ1-1, with D unclear. The CDR3 sequence is 13 residues long. In germline, CDR1 is LGHDT, CDR2 YNNKEL (reference sequence). Trimming left V 6 bases short and J 1 base short, with 9 bases between.

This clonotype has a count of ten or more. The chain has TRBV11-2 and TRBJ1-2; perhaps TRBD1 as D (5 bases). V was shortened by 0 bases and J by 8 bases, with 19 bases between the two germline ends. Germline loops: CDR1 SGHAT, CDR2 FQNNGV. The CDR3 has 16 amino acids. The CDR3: CASSLEGDLRSRGYTF. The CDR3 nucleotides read TGTGCCAGCAGCTTAGAAGGGGATTTAAGGTCCCGCGGCTACACCTTC.

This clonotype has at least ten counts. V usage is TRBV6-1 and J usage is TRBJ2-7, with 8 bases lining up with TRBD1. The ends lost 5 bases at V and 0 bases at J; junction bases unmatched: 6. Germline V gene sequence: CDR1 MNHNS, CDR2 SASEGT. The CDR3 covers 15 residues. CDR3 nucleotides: TGTGCCAGCAGTAGGGGACAGGATATCTCCTACGAGCAGTACTTC. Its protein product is CASSRGQDISYEQYF.

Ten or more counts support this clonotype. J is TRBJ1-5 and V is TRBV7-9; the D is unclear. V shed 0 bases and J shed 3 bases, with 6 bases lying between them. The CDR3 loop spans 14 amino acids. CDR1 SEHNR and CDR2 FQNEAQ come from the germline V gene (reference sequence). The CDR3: CASSLALANQPQHF. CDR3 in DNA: TGTGCCAGCAGCTTAGCGCTCGCCAATCAGCCCCAGCATTTT.

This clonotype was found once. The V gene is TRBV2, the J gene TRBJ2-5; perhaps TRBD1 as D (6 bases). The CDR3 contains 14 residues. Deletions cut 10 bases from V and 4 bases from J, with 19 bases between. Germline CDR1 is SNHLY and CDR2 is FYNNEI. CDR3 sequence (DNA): TGTGCCATCCTTGGGACACCGGACCGAGAGACCCAGTACTTC. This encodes CAILGTPDRETQYF.

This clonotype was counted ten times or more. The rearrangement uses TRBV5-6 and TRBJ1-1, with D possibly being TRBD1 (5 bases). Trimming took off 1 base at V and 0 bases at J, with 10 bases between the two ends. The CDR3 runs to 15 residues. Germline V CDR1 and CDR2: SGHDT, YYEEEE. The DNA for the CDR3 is TGTGCCAGCAGCTTGACGGGGCGCGTGAACACTGAAGCTTTCTTT. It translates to CASSLTGRVNTEAFF.

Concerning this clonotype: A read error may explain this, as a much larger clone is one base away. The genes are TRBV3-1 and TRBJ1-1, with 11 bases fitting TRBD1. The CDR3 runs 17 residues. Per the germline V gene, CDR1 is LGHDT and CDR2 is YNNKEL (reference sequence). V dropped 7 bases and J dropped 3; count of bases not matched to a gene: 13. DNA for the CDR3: TGTGCCAGCATCCAGTCTCGGGACAGGGGGTTTTACACTGAAGCTTTCTTT. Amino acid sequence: CASIQSRDRGFYTEAFF. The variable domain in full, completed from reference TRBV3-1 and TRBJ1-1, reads DTAVSQTPKYLVTQMGNDKSIKCEQNLGHDTMYWYKQDSKKFLKIMFSYNNKELIINETVPNRFSPKSPDKAHLNLHINSLELGDSAVYFCASIQSRDRGFYTEAFFGQGTRLTVV.

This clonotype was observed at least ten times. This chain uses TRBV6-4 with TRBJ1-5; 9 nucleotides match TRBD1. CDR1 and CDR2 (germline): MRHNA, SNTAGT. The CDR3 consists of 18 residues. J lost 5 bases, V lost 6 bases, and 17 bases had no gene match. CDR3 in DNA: TGTGCCAGCAGAACAGTCCCGGGACAGGGTTCGGCTGATCAGCCCCAGCATTTT. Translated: CASRTVPGQGSADQPQHF.

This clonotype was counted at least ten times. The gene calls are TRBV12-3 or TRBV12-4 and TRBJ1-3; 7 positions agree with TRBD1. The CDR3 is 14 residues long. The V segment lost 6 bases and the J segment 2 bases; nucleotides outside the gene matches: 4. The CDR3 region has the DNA TGTGCCAGCAGCTCAACAGGGGCTGGAAACACCATATATTTT. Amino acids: CASSSTGAGNTIYF.

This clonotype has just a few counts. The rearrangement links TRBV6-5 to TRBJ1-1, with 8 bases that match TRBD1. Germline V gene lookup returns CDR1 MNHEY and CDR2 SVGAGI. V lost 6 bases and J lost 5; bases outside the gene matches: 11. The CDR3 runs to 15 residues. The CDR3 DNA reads TGTGCCAGCAGATATGGACAGGGAATGTGGACTGAAGCTTTCTTT. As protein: CASRYGQGMWTEAFF.

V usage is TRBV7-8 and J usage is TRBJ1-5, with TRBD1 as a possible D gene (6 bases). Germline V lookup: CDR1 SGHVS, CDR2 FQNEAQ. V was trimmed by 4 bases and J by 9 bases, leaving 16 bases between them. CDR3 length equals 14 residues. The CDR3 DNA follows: TGTGCCAGCAGCTCACGGACAGATATGGGGCCCCAGCATTTT. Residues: CASSSRTDMGPQHF.

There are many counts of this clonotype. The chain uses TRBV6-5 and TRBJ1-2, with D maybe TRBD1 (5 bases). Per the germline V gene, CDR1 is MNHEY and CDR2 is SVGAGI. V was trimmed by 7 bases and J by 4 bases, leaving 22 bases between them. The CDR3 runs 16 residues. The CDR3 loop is CASTTENRFGVYGYTF. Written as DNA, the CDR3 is TGTGCCAGCACGACAGAAAACAGGTTTGGTGTCTATGGCTACACCTTC.

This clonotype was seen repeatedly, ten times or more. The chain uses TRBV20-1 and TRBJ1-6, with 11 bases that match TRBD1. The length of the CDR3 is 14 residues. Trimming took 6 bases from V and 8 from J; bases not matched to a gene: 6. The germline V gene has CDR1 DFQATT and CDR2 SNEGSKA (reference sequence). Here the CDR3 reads CSAEKGQGDSPLHF. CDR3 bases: TGCAGTGCGGAAAAGGGACAGGGGGATTCACCCCTCCACTTT.

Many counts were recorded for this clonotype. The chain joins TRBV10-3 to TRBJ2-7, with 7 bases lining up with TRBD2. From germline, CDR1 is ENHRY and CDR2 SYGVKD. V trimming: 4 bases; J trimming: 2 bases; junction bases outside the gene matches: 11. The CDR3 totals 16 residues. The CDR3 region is CAISGGSGTVTYEQYF. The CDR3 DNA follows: TGTGCCATCAGTGGTGGGAGCGGGACCGTTACCTACGAGCAGTACTTC.

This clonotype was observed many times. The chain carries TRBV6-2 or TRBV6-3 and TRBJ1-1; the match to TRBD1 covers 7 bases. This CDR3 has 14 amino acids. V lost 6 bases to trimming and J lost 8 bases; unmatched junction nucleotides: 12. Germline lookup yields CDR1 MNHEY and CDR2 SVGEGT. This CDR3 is CASSTPQGTLEAFF. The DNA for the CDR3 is TGTGCCAGCAGCACCCCACAGGGGACCCTCGAAGCTTTCTTT.

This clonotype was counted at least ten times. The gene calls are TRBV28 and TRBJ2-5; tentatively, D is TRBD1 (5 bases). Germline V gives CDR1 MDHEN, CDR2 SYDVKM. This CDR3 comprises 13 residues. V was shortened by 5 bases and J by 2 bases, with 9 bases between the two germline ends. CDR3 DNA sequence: TGTGCCAGCAGTCAGGACACACAAGAGACCCAGTACTTC. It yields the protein CASSQDTQETQYF.

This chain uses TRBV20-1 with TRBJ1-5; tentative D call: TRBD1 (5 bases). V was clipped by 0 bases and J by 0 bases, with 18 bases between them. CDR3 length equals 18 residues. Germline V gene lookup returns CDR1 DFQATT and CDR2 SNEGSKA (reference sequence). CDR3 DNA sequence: TGCAGTGCTAGAGATCGGAGGGGTGGAGGGTCTAGCAATCAGCCCCAGCATTTT. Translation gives CSARDRRGGGSSNQPQHF.

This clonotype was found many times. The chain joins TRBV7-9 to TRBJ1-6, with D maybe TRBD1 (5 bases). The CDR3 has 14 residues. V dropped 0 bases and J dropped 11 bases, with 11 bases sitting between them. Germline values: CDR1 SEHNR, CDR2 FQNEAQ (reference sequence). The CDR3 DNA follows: TGTGCCAGCAGCTTAGCGGGGCTCGGGACACCCCTCCACTTT. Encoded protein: CASSLAGLGTPLHF.

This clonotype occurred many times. The CDR3 DNA is TGTGCCAGCAGGGCGGGGGAGACCCAGTACTTC. Translating it yields CASRAGETQYF. The chain couples TRBV2 to TRBJ2-5; perhaps TRBD2 as D (6 bases). The CDR3 is made up of 11 amino acids. Germline loops: CDR1 SNHLY, CDR2 FYNNEI. V lost 6 bases, J lost 5 bases, and 7 bases lay in between.

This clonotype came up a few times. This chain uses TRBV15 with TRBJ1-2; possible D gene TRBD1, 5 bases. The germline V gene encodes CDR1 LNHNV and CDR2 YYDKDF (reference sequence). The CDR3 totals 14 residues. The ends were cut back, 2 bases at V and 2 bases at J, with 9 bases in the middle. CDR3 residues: CATSRIGENYGYTF. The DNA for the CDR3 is TGTGCCACCAGCAGAATAGGGGAGAACTATGGCTACACCTTC.

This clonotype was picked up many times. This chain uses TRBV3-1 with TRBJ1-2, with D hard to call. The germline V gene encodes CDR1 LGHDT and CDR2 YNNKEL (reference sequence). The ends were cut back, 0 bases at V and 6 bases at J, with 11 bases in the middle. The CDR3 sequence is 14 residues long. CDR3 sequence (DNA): TGTGCCAGCAGCCAAGACTCGCGACGAAATGGCTACACCTTC. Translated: CASSQDSRRNGYTF.

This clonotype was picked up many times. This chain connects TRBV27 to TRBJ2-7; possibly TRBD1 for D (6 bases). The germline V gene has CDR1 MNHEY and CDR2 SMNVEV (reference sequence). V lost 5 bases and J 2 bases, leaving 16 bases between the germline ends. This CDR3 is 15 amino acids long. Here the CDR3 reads CASSPKDRPTYEQYF. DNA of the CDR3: TGTGCCAGCAGTCCAAAAGACAGGCCGACCTACGAGCAGTACTTC.

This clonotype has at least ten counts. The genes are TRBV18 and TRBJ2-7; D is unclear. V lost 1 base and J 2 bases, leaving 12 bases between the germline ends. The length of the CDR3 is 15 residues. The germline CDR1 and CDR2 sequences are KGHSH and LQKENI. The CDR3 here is CASSPQPAFTYEQYF. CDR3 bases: TGTGCCAGCTCACCACAGCCAGCCTTCACCTACGAGCAGTACTTC.

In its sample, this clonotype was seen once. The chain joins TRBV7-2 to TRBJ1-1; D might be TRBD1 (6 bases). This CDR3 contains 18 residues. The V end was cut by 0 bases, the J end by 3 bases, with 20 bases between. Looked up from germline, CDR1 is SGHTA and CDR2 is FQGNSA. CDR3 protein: CASSLAGGRPTADTEAFF. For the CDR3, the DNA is TGTGCCAGCAGCTTAGCGGGGGGGCGACCCACGGCGGACACTGAAGCTTTCTTT.

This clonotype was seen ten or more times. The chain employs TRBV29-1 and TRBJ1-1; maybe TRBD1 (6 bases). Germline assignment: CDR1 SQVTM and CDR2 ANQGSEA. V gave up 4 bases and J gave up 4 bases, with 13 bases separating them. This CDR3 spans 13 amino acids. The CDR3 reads CSVVNRAVTEAFF. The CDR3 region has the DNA TGCAGCGTTGTGAACAGGGCGGTCACTGAAGCTTTCTTT.